This T cell receptor beta chain was captured in a study of cytomegalovirus exposure and HLA in healthy donors. This CDR3 region has 16 residues. The V gene's germline CDR1 is SGDLS and CDR2 YYNGEE. J gave up 0 bases and V 4 bases, and 7 bases lay outside the gene matches. This clone was picked up one time. The antigen remains undetermined. Whole-study findings and limits: Cytomegalovirus association was listed for about 170 TCR beta chains. Immune exposure was documented only through CMV serostatus.

The PCR had 60 Vbeta and 13 Jbeta primers. Clones were read by immunoSEQ multiplex PCR, and TCRdb kept only the in-frame ones, dropping some. The sample holds 150,000 to 200,000 clones, 68% seen once. The chain joins TRBV9 to TRBJ1-1; 9 bases are shared with TRBD1. This TCR derives from a man in his forties or fifties in good health and CMV-seronegative. Material: PBMCs. CDR3 sequence (DNA): TGTGCCAGCAGCCCCGGACAGGGGAGCATGAACACTGAAGCTTTCTTT. It codes for CASSPGQGSMNTEAFF.